This T cell receptor (beta chain) originates from a study of T-cell reconstitution after alpha-beta-depleted transplantation in children. Study findings and constraints: The study reportedly traced alpha-beta T cells about two months after transplant to several hundred expanded graft clones. There were some patients whose high TCRbeta diversity at day 60 came from surviving recipient T cells and thymic progenitors.

TCRbeta library construction was performed incorporating unique molecular identifiers. From the PCR reads, TCRdb called clonotypes with MiXCR, one entry per CDR3 protein. The data show some 460,000 distinct CDR3 sequences, 15% to 20% seen once. This clonotype showed up just a few times. Its antigen is unknown. The CDR3 is 15 residues long. Trimming removed 3 bases from V and 6 bases from J, with 14 bases in between. This rearrangement joins TRBV12-3 or TRBV12-4 to TRBJ2-2; D might be TRBD2 (6 bases). The sample in question was PBMCs, mostly from graft donor cells, obtained 360 days after TCRalphabeta/CD19-depleted stem cell transplant. This TCR was recovered from a boy under two years old who had a stem cell transplant for Wiskott-Aldrich syndrome, so the T cells may come from the graft donor. The DNA of the CDR3 is TGTGCCAGCAGTTTTTTACTAGCCCCCGCCGGGGAGCTGTTTTTT. Protein sequence: CASSFLLAPAGELFF.